One and the same sample provided the 11 T cell receptor beta chains below, sequenced in a study of cytomegalovirus exposure and HLA in healthy donors. PCR primers comprised 60 Vbeta and 13 Jbeta primers. Profiled with immunoSEQ multiplex PCR; TCRdb holds only in-frame clones, not every one. The sample lists about 180,000 clones; 80% were seen once. Sample: PBMCs. The receptors were sampled from a woman aged 25 to 39 in good health and CMV-seronegative.

The chain recombines TRBV6-6 with TRBJ1-4; D is perhaps TRBD1 (5 bases). V lost 0 bases and J lost 0, with 5 bases in between. This CDR3 comprises 15 residues. Germline CDR1 MNHNY, CDR2 SVGAGI (reference sequence). The CDR3 reads CASSYSTATNEKLFF. The CDR3 coding sequence is TGTGCCAGCAGTTACTCGACAGCAACTAATGAAAAACTGTTTTTT.

The V gene is TRBV4-3, the J gene TRBJ1-2, with D uncertain. V was pared by 4 bases and J by 0 bases, with 6 bases between. The germline V gene has CDR1 LGHNA and CDR2 YSLEER. The CDR3 extends over 13 amino acids. The CDR3 is CASSRTANYGYTF. For the CDR3, the DNA is TGCGCCAGCAGCCGTACAGCTAACTATGGCTACACCTTC.

The chain has TRBV18 and TRBJ2-3; 8 positions agree with TRBD2. CDR1 and CDR2 from the germline V gene are KGHSH and LQKENI. V lost 1 base to trimming and J lost 2 bases; unmatched junction nucleotides: 8. This CDR3 has 17 residues. The CDR3 reads CASSPLPAGGLTDTQYF. CDR3 DNA: TGTGCCAGCTCACCACTCCCCGCGGGGGGCCTCACAGATACGCAGTATTTT. The variable domain in full, completed from reference TRBV18 and TRBJ2-3, reads NAGVMQNPRHLVRRRGQEARLRCSPMKGHSHVYWYRQLPEEGLKFMVYLQKENIIDESGMPKERFSAEFPKEGPSILRIQQVVRGDSAAYFCASSPLPAGGLTDTQYFGPGTRLTVL.

The V call is TRBV2, the J call TRBJ2-3; D is unresolved. V was cut by 7 bases and J by 4 bases, with 21 bases left in between. This CDR3 has 16 residues. Per germline, CDR1 SNHLY and CDR2 FYNNEI. The DNA of the CDR3 is TGTGCCAGCAATCTTGGAGCACACCGCACTCCAGATACGCAGTATTTT. It codes for CASNLGAHRTPDTQYF. The complete variable domain, with remaining parts taken from reference TRBV2 and TRBJ2-3, reads EPEVTQTPSHQVTQMGQEVILRCVPISNHLYFYWYRQILGQKVEFLVSFYNNEISEKSEIFDDQFSVERPDGSNFTLKIRSTKLEDSAMYFCASNLGAHRTPDTQYFGPGTRLTVL.

The chain joins TRBV6-5 to TRBJ1-2, with TRBD1 matching 8 bases. V was clipped by 5 bases and J by 8 bases; unmatched bases: 7. The CDR3 has 13 residues. Germline V gene lookup returns CDR1 MNHEY and CDR2 SVGAGI. The CDR3 sequence: CASSTRGRGGYTF. CDR3 bases: TGTGCCAGCAGTACCAGGGGGCGCGGAGGCTACACCTTC.

This clone occurred once. The V gene is TRBV5-1, the J gene TRBJ2-5, with TRBD2 identical over 13 bases. V shed 4 bases, J shed 4 bases, and the junction held 7 bases outside the gene matches. Per germline, CDR1 SGHRS and CDR2 YFSETQ. The CDR3 has 16 amino acids. The CDR3 loop reads CASSHTSGGVGETQYF. As DNA, the CDR3 is TGCGCCAGCAGCCATACTAGCGGGGGGGTTGGAGAGACCCAGTACTTC.

The V call is TRBV5-1, the J call TRBJ2-7, with 7 bases identical to TRBD1. The CDR3 is 15 residues long. The V gene's germline CDR1 is SGHRS and CDR2 YFSETQ. V shed 6 bases and J 2 bases; nucleotides not matched to a gene: 11. The CDR3 loop is CASTLQQGTPYEQYF. The CDR3 DNA reads TGCGCCAGCACCCTCCAACAGGGGACCCCCTACGAGCAGTACTTC.

The chain has TRBV2 and TRBJ2-2; 11 bases match TRBD1. The CDR3 totals 15 residues. CDR1 and CDR2 from the germline V gene are SNHLY and FYNNEI. Trimming took 3 bases from V and 7 from J; bases not matched to a gene: 4. CDR3 DNA: TGTGCCAGCAGTGAGGGACAGGGGGAGATCGGGGAGCTGTTTTTT. This gives the protein CASSEGQGEIGELFF.

The chain's CDR3 is CASSQRFSYGYTF. CDR3 nucleotide sequence: TGCGCCAGCAGTCAACGGTTCTCCTATGGCTACACCTTC. This chain uses TRBV23-1 with TRBJ1-2; no clear D gene. TRBV23-1 is placed among ORFs of uncertain function. The CDR3 extends over 13 amino acids. Trimming took off 2 bases at V and 4 bases at J, with 8 bases between the two ends.

This chain connects TRBV12-2 to TRBJ2-7; the tabulated D call, TRBD1, remains unverified against the DNA. TRBV12-2 is classified as a pseudogene. The CDR3 loop spans 24 amino acids. The CDR3 here is CASRLMFRPRPGQVTGRSRYEQYF. The DNA for the CDR3 is TGTGCAAGTCGCTTAATGTTCAGGCCAAGACCGGGACAGGTTACCGGTCGCTCAAGGTACGAGCAGTACTTC.

This chain joins TRBV11-3 and TRBJ2-7; the D gene is possibly TRBD2 (6 bases). The germline V gene has CDR1 SGHNT and CDR2 YENEEA. Between the trimmed V and J ends, which lost 4 bases and 5 bases, there was a span of 12 bases. This CDR3 contains 13 residues. The CDR3, as DNA: TGTGCCAGCAGCTCCGGGGAGGCCCACGAGCAGTACTTC. Translation gives CASSSGEAHEQYF.